The 31 T cell receptor beta chains reported below all come from one sample, sequenced in a study of technical replicates of blood from several donors. Some clones are missing from TCRdb's copy, which holds only in-frame ones; the method was immunoSEQ multiplex PCR. The top ten hold approximately 0.25% of the sample, which has approximately 79,000 clones, around 95% seen once. Sequencing was done on a sample of T cells isolated from PBMCs. All receptors come from a human donor in good health.

The rearrangement links TRBV14 to TRBJ2-5; weak D call: TRBD2 (6 bases). V dropped 0 bases and J dropped 10 bases, with 12 bases sitting between them. The CDR3 has 13 amino acids. CDR1 is SGHDN, CDR2 FVKESK, per germline. The CDR3 region is CASSQDLQRVQYF. CDR3 nucleotides: TGTGCCAGCAGCCAAGATCTACAGCGGGTCCAGTACTTC.

The chain joins TRBV11-2 to TRBJ2-3; 7 bases are a match to TRBD2. J was trimmed by 0 bases and V by 1 base; bases with no gene match: 7. Germline V gene data show CDR1 as SGHAT and CDR2 as FQNNGV. The CDR3 runs to 17 residues. The CDR3 DNA sequence: TGTGCCAGCAGCTTAGTTCCGCGGGGGACGAGCACAGATACGCAGTATTTT. Its translation is CASSLVPRGTSTDTQYF.

The CDR3 region is CASTLGTGPAGDEQYF. Here the CDR3 DNA reads TGTGCCAGCACCCTAGGAACAGGACCGGCGGGGGACGAGCAGTACTTC. V gene TRBV28 combines with J gene TRBJ2-7; 7 positions match TRBD2. CDR3 length equals 16 residues. From germline, CDR1 is MDHEN and CDR2 SYDVKM. Trimming took 7 bases from V and 5 from J; bases not matched to a gene: 17.

The rearrangement uses TRBV6-5 and TRBJ1-2; 8 nucleotides agree with TRBD1. Trimming took 6 bases from V and 3 from J; bases not matched to a gene: 6. Germline CDR1 reads MNHEY; CDR2 reads SVGAGI. CDR3 size: 14 residues. Here the CDR3 reads CASRGTGQHYGYTF. For the CDR3, the DNA is TGTGCCAGCAGGGGGACAGGCCAACACTATGGCTACACCTTC.

The CDR3 loop is CASHLTGSLGEQYF. Here the CDR3 DNA reads TGTGCCAGCCACCTGACAGGGAGTCTCGGAGAGCAGTACTTC. The V and J genes are TRBV2 and TRBJ2-7; 7 positions agree with TRBD1. The V gene end was trimmed by 8 bases and the J gene end by 7 bases; junction bases not matched to a gene: 14. Germline CDR1 is SNHLY and CDR2 is FYNNEI. This CDR3 has 14 residues.

In nucleotides, the CDR3 is TGTGCCAGCAGCCCTACGACAGGCACCTACAATGAGCAGTTCTTC. Translation gives CASSPTTGTYNEQFF. This chain links TRBV7-6 with TRBJ2-1; a possible D gene is TRBD1 (6 bases). From germline, CDR1 is SGHVS and CDR2 FNYEAQ. Trimming removed 5 bases at V and 2 bases at J, with 13 bases between. The CDR3 consists of 15 residues. Full variable domain (missing parts from reference TRBV7-6 and TRBJ2-1): GAGVSQSPRYKVTKRGQDVALRCDPISGHVSLYWYRQALGQGPEFLTYFNYEAQQDKSGLPNDRFSAERPEGSISTLTIQRTEQRDSAMYRCASSPTTGTYNEQFFGPGTRLTVL.

The chain links TRBV28 to TRBJ1-5; D not resolved. CDR3 size: 14 residues. With 2 bases removed from V and 1 base from J, the gap between germline ends came to 6 bases. Germline values: CDR1 MDHEN, CDR2 SYDVKM. In nucleotides, the CDR3 is TGTGCCAGCAGTTTACGGGAAAGCAATCAGCCCCAGCATTTT. Residues: CASSLRESNQPQHF.

This rearrangement joins TRBV5-4 to TRBJ1-3; TRBD1 matches at 7 bases. Looked up from germline, CDR1 is SGHNT and CDR2 is YYREEE (reference sequence). V shed 3 bases, J shed 2 bases, and the junction held 5 bases outside the gene matches. CDR3 length: 15 amino acids. The CDR3 region has the DNA TGTGCCAGCAGCTGGAATCAGGGGGCTGGAAACACCATATATTTT. It is translated as CASSWNQGAGNTIYF.

The chain combines TRBV6-6 with TRBJ1-5; possibly TRBD1 for D (6 bases). The V end lost 6 bases, the J end lost 1 base, and 10 bases lay between the germline ends. Germline CDR1 reads MNHNY; CDR2 reads SVGAGI (reference sequence). This CDR3 comprises 14 residues. The CDR3 spells CASRLQGSNQPQHF. CDR3 nucleotide sequence: TGTGCCAGCAGACTCCAGGGGAGCAATCAGCCCCAGCATTTT.

The CDR3, as DNA: TGTGCCTGGATGGACAGGGTGACCTACAATGAGCAGTTCTTC. It yields the protein CAWMDRVTYNEQFF. The V and J genes are TRBV30 and TRBJ2-1; 8 positions match TRBD1. Per germline, CDR1 GTSNPN and CDR2 SVGIG (reference sequence). The CDR3 contains 14 residues. Trimming at V came to 4 bases and at J to 2 bases, leaving 4 bases not matched to a gene.

The chain has TRBV16 and TRBJ1-1; the match to TRBD1 covers 8 bases. The J segment lost 3 bases and the V segment lost 1 base, leaving 7 bases of the junction unmatched. CDR3 length: 16 amino acids. CDR1 is KGHSY and CDR2 is FQNENV in the germline V gene. This CDR3 is CASSQLVSGGHTEAFF. DNA for the CDR3: TGTGCCAGCAGCCAATTGGTGTCAGGGGGCCACACTGAAGCTTTCTTT.

The V call is TRBV29-1, the J call TRBJ1-2, with D unclear. The germline CDR1 and CDR2 sequences are SQVTM and ANQGSEA. Between the trimmed V and J ends, which lost 3 bases and 1 base, there was a span of 3 bases. The CDR3 runs 11 residues. The CDR3, as DNA: TGCAGCGTTGACCTTAACTATGGCTACACCTTC. Translation gives CSVDLNYGYTF.

The chain links TRBV14 to TRBJ1-4, with 10 bases fitting TRBD1. The V and J ends lost 3 bases and 6 bases, in that order; junction bases with no gene match: 4. The CDR3 loop spans 15 amino acids. Germline CDR1 is SGHDN and CDR2 is FVKESK. CDR3 sequence (DNA): TGTGCCAGCAGCCAGGCCGGGACAGGGGATGAAAAACTGTTTTTT. Translating it yields CASSQAGTGDEKLFF.

The chain couples TRBV10-3 to TRBJ2-7; tentatively, D is TRBD1 (5 bases). Germline values: CDR1 ENHRY, CDR2 SYGVKD. This CDR3 comprises 15 residues. Between the trimmed V and J ends, which lost 5 bases and 4 bases, there was a span of 18 bases. CDR3 amino acids: CAISQNYDSSYEQYF. In nucleotides, the CDR3 is TGTGCCATCAGTCAGAATTACGACAGTTCATACGAGCAGTACTTC.

V is TRBV13 and J is TRBJ1-2; no definite D call. Germline CDR1 and CDR2: PRHDT and FYEKMQ (reference sequence). V shed 1 base and J shed 8 bases, with 20 bases lying between them. The CDR3 extends over 16 amino acids. As DNA, the CDR3 is TGTGCCAGCAGCTTAGAAAAGTCGTTGAGGCACCTGGGCTACACCTTC. Translation gives CASSLEKSLRHLGYTF.

The rearrangement links TRBV11-2 to TRBJ1-5, with TRBD1 as a possible D gene (6 bases). Germline assignment: CDR1 SGHAT and CDR2 FQNNGV. The V and J ends lost 1 base and 0 bases respectively, with 7 bases between them. The CDR3 totals 15 residues. The DNA of the CDR3 is TGTGCCAGCAGCTTAGGGGGGCCTAGCAATCAGCCCCAGCATTTT. As protein: CASSLGGPSNQPQHF. The complete variable domain, with remaining parts taken from reference TRBV11-2 and TRBJ1-5, reads EAGVAQSPRYKIIEKRQSVAFWCNPISGHATLYWYQQILGQGPKLLIQFQNNGVVDDSQLPKDRFSAERLKGVDSTLKIQPAKLEDSAVYLCASSLGGPSNQPQHFGDGTRLSIL.

This chain uses TRBV7-3 with TRBJ2-1; 8 nucleotides agree with TRBD2. V dropped 6 bases and J dropped 3; count of bases not matched to a gene: 10. In germline, CDR1 is SGHTA, CDR2 FQGTGA. The CDR3 is 16 amino acids. This CDR3 reads CASRTVGGANYNEQFF. The CDR3 region has the DNA TGTGCCAGCAGGACCGTCGGGGGGGCGAACTACAATGAGCAGTTCTTC.

The rearrangement uses TRBV7-2 and TRBJ2-2; 10 bases map to TRBD2. The CDR3 runs 16 residues. Germline trimming cut 3 bases from V and 4 bases from J; bases unmatched to any gene: 5. Germline values: CDR1 SGHTA, CDR2 FQGNSA. In DNA form, the CDR3 reads TGTGCCAGCAGCTTTCTAGCGGGAGTAATCACCGGGGAGCTGTTTTTT. It specifies CASSFLAGVITGELFF.

This clone has a single count. The chain combines TRBV5-1 with TRBJ2-2; TRBD2 is a possible D gene (5 bases). CDR3 size: 13 residues. Germline CDR1 SGHRS, CDR2 YFSETQ. The ends were cut back, 7 bases at V and 1 base at J, with 8 bases in the middle. The CDR3 sequence is CASEEENTGELFF. The CDR3 DNA is TGCGCCAGCGAGGAGGAGAACACCGGGGAGCTGTTTTTT.

This clone was seen only once. The chain has TRBV27 and TRBJ1-5; no clear D gene. The V and J ends lost 3 bases and 4 bases respectively, with 7 bases between them. The germline V gene has CDR1 MNHEY and CDR2 SMNVEV (reference sequence). The length of the CDR3 is 13 residues. The CDR3 DNA is TGTGCCAGCAGTTTCACTCTTAATCAGCCCCAGCATTTT. Translation: CASSFTLNQPQHF.

The chain couples TRBV25-1 to TRBJ2-5, with 8 bases aligning to TRBD1. V lost 10 bases to trimming and J lost 5 bases; unmatched junction nucleotides: 15. Looked up from germline, CDR1 is MGHDK and CDR2 is SYGVNS. The CDR3 contains 15 residues. CDR3 protein: CATVNVRGRKETQYF. The CDR3 DNA follows: TGTGCCACAGTGAACGTCAGGGGGCGTAAGGAGACCCAGTACTTC.

The chain combines TRBV18 with TRBJ2-7; TRBD1 matches at 8 bases. CDR1 and CDR2 from the germline V gene are KGHSH and LQKENI. CDR3 length: 14 amino acids. Losses at the gene ends were 3 bases for V and 4 bases for J; bases not matched to a gene: 5. CDR3 protein: CASSPRQGAYEQYF. The CDR3, as DNA: TGTGCCAGCTCACCTCGGCAGGGGGCTTACGAGCAGTACTTC.

The J gene is TRBJ2-7, the V gene TRBV27, with TRBD2 matching 8 bases. Germline CDR1 reads MNHEY; CDR2 reads SMNVEV (reference sequence). CDR3 length: 15 amino acids. V trimming: 3 bases; J trimming: 0 bases; junction bases outside the gene matches: 4. The CDR3 is CASSFGGRYSYEQYF. The CDR3 region has the DNA TGTGCCAGCAGTTTTGGCGGGAGGTACTCCTACGAGCAGTACTTC.

The rearrangement joins TRBV11-3 to TRBJ1-2, with 8 bases identical to TRBD1. The CDR3 extends over 12 amino acids. Germline trimming cut 3 bases from V and 10 bases from J; bases unmatched to any gene: 4. From germline, CDR1 is SGHNT and CDR2 YENEEA. DNA for the CDR3: TGTGCCAGCAGCTTGGGACAGGTCTTCTACACCTTC. It specifies CASSLGQVFYTF.

The genes are TRBV18 and TRBJ1-1; D not certain. V lost 5 bases, J lost 1 base, and 8 bases lay in between. Germline lookup yields CDR1 KGHSH and CDR2 LQKENI. The CDR3 runs to 13 residues. In nucleotides, the CDR3 is TGTGCCAGCTCAATGTCACAGAACACTGAAGCTTTCTTT. This translates into CASSMSQNTEAFF.

The chain carries TRBV9 and TRBJ2-1, with D possibly being TRBD2 (6 bases). This CDR3 has 13 residues. CDR1 SGDLS and CDR2 YYNGEE come from the germline V gene. Trimming cost V 3 bases and J 9 bases, with 13 bases left between them. CDR3 nucleotide sequence: TGTGCCAGCAGCGAGCGACTAGTCGGTGAGCAGTTCTTC. As protein: CASSERLVGEQFF.

This clone showed up just once. The chain combines TRBV6-1 with TRBJ1-1; D unresolved. Germline loops: CDR1 MNHNS, CDR2 SASEGT. Trimming removed 5 bases at V and 1 base at J, with 11 bases between. This CDR3 is 14 amino acids long. CDR3 nucleotides: TGTGCCAGCAGTTATAACCGGGAGAACACTGAAGCTTTCTTT. Its protein is CASSYNRENTEAFF.

The rearrangement uses TRBV7-9 and TRBJ1-5, with 7 bases aligning to TRBD1. CDR1 is SEHNR and CDR2 is FQNEAQ in the germline V gene (reference sequence). V trimming: 5 bases; J trimming: 5 bases; junction bases outside the gene matches: 6. The CDR3 spans 14 residues. CDR3 nucleotides: TGTGCCAGCAGCGAAACAGGGGAGGATCAGCCCCAGCATTTT. Its translation is CASSETGEDQPQHF.

The gene calls are TRBV5-1 and TRBJ2-7, with TRBD2 identical over 12 bases. The V gene's germline CDR1 is SGHRS and CDR2 YFSETQ. This CDR3 is 18 amino acids long. Trimming removed 0 bases from V and 2 bases from J; junction bases left unmatched: 9. CDR3 nucleotides: TGCGCCAGCAGCTTGGAGGCTAGCGGGGGGGCCAGAACCTACGAGCAGTACTTC. Translating gives CASSLEASGGARTYEQYF.

J is TRBJ1-4 and V is TRBV14; TRBD1 matches 8 bases. V gave up 3 bases and J gave up 6 bases; unmatched junction bases: 6. Germline V CDR1 and CDR2: SGHDN, FVKESK. This CDR3 comprises 15 residues. CDR3 in amino acids: CASSHRTGPDEKLFF. The CDR3 DNA sequence: TGTGCCAGCAGCCATCGGACAGGGCCGGATGAAAAACTGTTTTTT.

The V and J genes are TRBV4-1 and TRBJ2-7; 8 bases match TRBD2. With V trimmed by 0 bases and J by 2 bases, 3 bases remained unmatched. The CDR3 totals 15 residues. Germline V gene sequence: CDR1 MGHRA, CDR2 YSYEKL. The CDR3 here is CASSQEGSGTYEQYF. The CDR3 DNA reads TGCGCCAGCAGCCAAGAAGGTAGCGGGACCTACGAGCAGTACTTC.